These 8 T cell receptor beta chains originate from one sample sequenced in a study of T cells in Graves' hyperthyroidism and ophthalmopathy. RNA transcripts were the template for amplifying TCR beta CDR3 regions. HTBI primers were the set used in a first-round RT-PCR of the TCR CDR3. TCRdb used MiXCR to reprocess the multiplex PCR reads, holding one entry per CDR3 protein. The sample records 750,000 to 900,000 distinct CDR3 sequences, roughly 37% being singletons. The specimen sequenced was blood. The origin of the receptors is a man aged 18 to 29 with Graves' hyperthyroidism.

The chain combines TRBV20-1 with TRBJ2-7; maybe TRBD2 (5 bases). Looked up from germline, CDR1 is DFQATT and CDR2 is SNEGSKA (reference sequence). Trimming took off 0 bases at V and 7 bases at J, with 13 bases between the two ends. The CDR3 totals 13 residues. In nucleotides, the CDR3 is TGCAGTGCTAGAGATCTCGGCGGACTGGAGCAGTACTTC. Its translation is CSARDLGGLEQYF.

About this clonotype itself: A much larger clonotype is one base distant, so this may be a read error. This chain connects TRBV10-3 to TRBJ2-7, with D uncertain. The CDR3 contains 16 residues. The germline gives CDR1 ENHRY, CDR2 SYGVKD. The CDR3 is CVISDGVFEETGEQYF. The CDR3 nucleotides are TGTGTCATCAGTGACGGAGTGTTCGAGGAAACGGGCGAGCAGTACTTC.

The chain carries TRBV2 and TRBJ2-7; TRBD1 is a possible D gene (5 bases). V was clipped by 5 bases and J by 5 bases, with 19 bases between them. This CDR3 is built from 15 residues. Germline CDR1 and CDR2: SNHLY and FYNNEI. The CDR3 loop is CASSTLYGALNEQYF. CDR3 sequence (DNA): TGTGCCAGCAGTACCCTTTATGGGGCGCTAAACGAGCAGTACTTC.

This clonotype has more than one count but fewer than ten. This rearrangement joins TRBV7-2 to TRBJ1-3; no reliable D call. V gave up 5 bases and J gave up 2 bases, with 13 bases separating them. The CDR3 covers 15 residues. CDR1 SGHTA and CDR2 FQGNSA come from the germline V gene. The CDR3 bases are TGTGCCAGCAGCCAAAGTCAAGTAACTGGAAACACCATATATTTT. Its protein is CASSQSQVTGNTIYF.

The chain combines TRBV20-1 with TRBJ1-4; D is possibly TRBD1 (6 bases). Per germline, CDR1 DFQATT and CDR2 SNEGSKA (reference sequence). The CDR3 sequence is 15 residues long. V was cut by 3 bases and J by 6 bases, with 17 bases left in between. The CDR3, as DNA: TGCAGTGCTAGGTGGCGGTCGGGGGCGGATGAAAAACTGTTTTTT. Amino acid sequence: CSARWRSGADEKLFF.

This clonotype was recorded a few times. The gene calls are TRBV6-6 and TRBJ1-1, with TRBD1 identical over 7 bases. CDR3 size: 13 residues. Germline lookup yields CDR1 MNHNY and CDR2 SVGAGI (reference sequence). J was trimmed by 11 bases and V by 5 bases; bases with no gene match: 11. The CDR3 DNA follows: TGTGCCAGCAGTCCGTACAGGGGACTAGAGGCTTTCTTT. Translation gives CASSPYRGLEAFF.

V usage is TRBV19 and J usage is TRBJ1-5; 9 bases map to TRBD1. The CDR3 extends over 14 amino acids. V lost 7 bases, J lost 6 bases, and 7 bases stayed unmatched. CDR1 is LNHDA and CDR2 is SQIVND in the germline V gene (reference sequence). Here the CDR3 DNA reads TGTGCCAGTACCTTGGACAGGGGTAGTCAGCCCCAGCATTTT. Translated, it gives CASTLDRGSQPQHF.

Notes on this clonotype: This may be a read error, as it is one base from a much larger clone. This chain uses TRBV6-4 with TRBJ1-1; no definite D call. Per the germline V gene, CDR1 is MRHNA and CDR2 is SNTAGT. The length of the CDR3 is 13 residues. V was pared by 0 bases and J by 2 bases, with 4 bases between. The CDR3 sequence: CASSDSDNTEAFF. CDR3 coding DNA: TGTGCCAGCAGTGACTCGGACAACACTGAAGCTTTCTTT.